This passage covers 17 T cell receptor beta chains from one sample sequenced in a study of blood T cell repertoires in COVID-19. Produced via immunoSEQ multiplex PCR; TCRdb's table is partial and in-frame only. The profile shows tens of thousands of clones, 80% to 90% of them singletons. Sequences were obtained from peripheral blood. These receptors were obtained from a man aged 60 to 69 with acute or convalescent COVID-19.

V gene TRBV19 combines with J gene TRBJ1-1; D is unclear. The germline V gene encodes CDR1 LNHDA and CDR2 SQIVND (reference sequence). Trimming removed 5 bases from V and 2 bases from J, with 18 bases in between. The CDR3 is made up of 16 amino acids. CDR3 sequence: CASSYGEGALNTEAFF. CDR3 DNA sequence: TGTGCCAGTAGTTATGGGGAGGGCGCGTTAAACACTGAAGCTTTCTTT.

The chain has TRBV11-3 and TRBJ2-2; D unclear. This CDR3 spans 12 amino acids. Between the trimmed V and J ends, which lost 5 bases and 6 bases, there was a span of 7 bases. The V gene's germline CDR1 is SGHNT and CDR2 YENEEA. In DNA, the CDR3 is TGTGCCAGCAGCGCGCAACCCGGGGAGCTGTTTTTT. Protein: CASSAQPGELFF.

V usage is TRBV4-1 and J usage is TRBJ2-1; 7 bases are shared with TRBD2. The V and J ends lost 2 bases and 9 bases, in that order; junction bases with no gene match: 1. CDR3 size: 12 residues. Germline values: CDR1 MGHRA, CDR2 YSYEKL. The CDR3 DNA is TGCGCCAGCAGCCAACCTAGCGGTGAGCAGTTCTTC. It is translated as CASSQPSGEQFF.

The J gene is TRBJ2-3, the V gene TRBV5-1; 9 bases align to TRBD1. V gave up 4 bases and J gave up 0 bases; unmatched junction bases: 9. The CDR3 runs 17 residues. Germline V gene sequence: CDR1 SGHRS, CDR2 YFSETQ. CDR3: CASSRPGGQGSTDTQYF. CDR3 nucleotide sequence: TGCGCCAGCAGCCGGCCGGGGGGACAGGGAAGCACAGATACGCAGTATTTT.

The V call is TRBV11-3, the J call TRBJ2-7; the D gene is possibly TRBD1 (6 bases). The CDR3 is made up of 13 amino acids. The germline V gene encodes CDR1 SGHNT and CDR2 YENEEA. V lost 2 bases to trimming and J lost 6 bases, with 11 bases between them. CDR3 in amino acids: CASSLTGFSEQYF. For the CDR3, the DNA is TGTGCCAGCAGCTTAACAGGGTTTTCCGAGCAGTACTTC.

This chain uses TRBV29-1 with TRBJ2-5; D is possibly TRBD2 (6 bases). The CDR3 covers 14 residues. Germline V gene sequence: CDR1 SQVTM, CDR2 ANQGSEA. V lost 7 bases and J lost 3, with 18 bases in between. CDR3 protein: CSAMGLSREETQYF. The CDR3 DNA sequence: TGCAGCGCGATGGGACTTAGCAGGGAAGAGACCCAGTACTTC.

The CDR3 bases are TGTGCCAGCAGTTTTGACAGGGTTTTGTTCACTGAAGCTTTCTTT. This translates into CASSFDRVLFTEAFF. The chain combines TRBV27 with TRBJ1-1; 7 bases map to TRBD1. Germline trimming cut 3 bases from V and 4 bases from J; bases unmatched to any gene: 8. Per the germline V gene, CDR1 is MNHEY and CDR2 is SMNVEV (reference sequence). The CDR3 is 15 residues long.

This clone was observed a handful of times. V usage is TRBV7-8 and J usage is TRBJ2-3; TRBD2 matches 12 bases. The CDR3 covers 15 residues. CDR1 and CDR2 (germline): SGHVS, FQNEAQ. Trimming removed 4 bases from V and 3 bases from J; junction bases left unmatched: 2. This CDR3 reads CASSSSGRVTDTQYF. The DNA of the CDR3 is TGTGCCAGCAGCTCTAGCGGGAGGGTAACAGATACGCAGTATTTT.

This clone was counted a single time. The chain recombines TRBV7-3 with TRBJ2-1; tentatively, D is TRBD1 (5 bases). Germline CDR1 and CDR2: SGHTA and FQGTGA. The CDR3 has 11 residues. The ends were cut back, 8 bases at V and 8 bases at J, with 10 bases in the middle. The CDR3 sequence: CASGIGDEQFF. DNA of the CDR3: TGTGCCAGCGGCATAGGGGATGAGCAGTTCTTC.

V gene TRBV6-5 combines with J gene TRBJ2-5, with a tentative D call TRBD1 (5 bases). Germline loops: CDR1 MNHEY, CDR2 SVGAGI. The CDR3 consists of 15 residues. V gave up 0 bases and J gave up 1 base, with 9 bases separating them. The CDR3 here is CASSYSAGLQETQYF. For the CDR3, the DNA is TGTGCCAGCAGTTACTCAGCAGGGCTCCAAGAGACCCAGTACTTC.

This clone was seen once. J is TRBJ2-6 and V is TRBV2; no clear D. V dropped 6 bases and J dropped 0 bases, with 15 bases sitting between them. Per the germline V gene, CDR1 is SNHLY and CDR2 is FYNNEI. CDR3 length: 17 residues. The CDR3 loop is CASSAFYISSGANVLTF. The CDR3 DNA is TGTGCCAGCAGCGCCTTTTACATCAGCTCTGGGGCCAACGTCCTGACTTTC.

This chain connects TRBV6-5 to TRBJ1-5; TRBD1 might be the D (5 bases). Per germline, CDR1 MNHEY and CDR2 SVGAGI. The CDR3 loop spans 15 amino acids. V was clipped by 5 bases and J by 0 bases, with 11 bases between them. CDR3 in amino acids: CASSLRQYSNQPQHF. CDR3 in DNA: TGTGCCAGCAGTCTACGACAGTATAGCAATCAGCCCCAGCATTTT.

The rearrangement uses TRBV7-2 and TRBJ2-7; maybe TRBD1 (5 bases). The CDR3 spans 13 residues. V lost 8 bases to trimming and J lost 2 bases, with 13 bases between them. The germline V gene has CDR1 SGHTA and CDR2 FQGNSA. CDR3 DNA sequence: TGTGCCAGCGCGAGACAGAACACCTACGAGCAGTACTTC. It yields the protein CASARQNTYEQYF.

V and J are TRBV28 and TRBJ1-1; TRBD1 agrees at 11 bases. From germline, CDR1 is MDHEN and CDR2 SYDVKM. J was trimmed by 0 bases and V by 5 bases; bases with no gene match: 2. This CDR3 spans 15 amino acids. The CDR3 DNA is TGTGCCAGCAGTGGGACAGGGGGAGTGAACACTGAAGCTTTCTTT. Encoded protein: CASSGTGGVNTEAFF.

The chain is built from TRBV5-1 and TRBJ2-3; D unclear. The CDR3 runs to 15 residues. Deletions cut 5 bases from V and 3 bases from J, with 16 bases between. Looked up from germline, CDR1 is SGHRS and CDR2 is YFSETQ. The CDR3 DNA is TGCGCCAGCAGGTTCGGCTTCCTAGGTACAGATACGCAGTATTTT. Translated, it gives CASRFGFLGTDTQYF.

The chain uses TRBV28 and TRBJ1-2, with unresolved D. CDR3 length: 13 amino acids. The V end lost 5 bases, the J end lost 3 bases, and 10 bases lay between the germline ends. Germline lookup yields CDR1 MDHEN and CDR2 SYDVKM. For the CDR3, the DNA is TGTGCCAGCAGTCGGGAAATACACTATGGCTACACCTTC. Translated: CASSREIHYGYTF.

The rearrangement uses TRBV3-1 (or the pseudogene TRBV3-2) and TRBJ2-1; TRBD2 matches at 11 bases. CDR3 length: 16 residues. The V and J ends lost 3 bases and 12 bases, in that order; junction bases with no gene match: 13. Germline V gene data show CDR1 as LGHDT and CDR2 as YNNKEL (reference sequence). The CDR3 DNA reads TGTGCCAGCAGCCAGGCCGGGACTAGCGGCCCGGGAAGGCAGTTCTTC. Its protein is CASSQAGTSGPGRQFF.